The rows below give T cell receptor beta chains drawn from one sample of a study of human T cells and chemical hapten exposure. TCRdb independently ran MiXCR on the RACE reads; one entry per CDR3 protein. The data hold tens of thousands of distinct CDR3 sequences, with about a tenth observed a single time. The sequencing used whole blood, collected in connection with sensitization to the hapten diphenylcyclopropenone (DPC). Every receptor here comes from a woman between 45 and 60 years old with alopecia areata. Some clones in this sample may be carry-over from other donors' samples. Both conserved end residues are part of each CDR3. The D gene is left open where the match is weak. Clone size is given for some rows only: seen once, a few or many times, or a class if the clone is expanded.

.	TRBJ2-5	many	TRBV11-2	CASSFLANQETQYF	TGTGCCAGCAGCTTCCTAGCGAACCAAGAGACCCAGTACTTC
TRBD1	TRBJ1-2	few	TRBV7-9	CASSQFTGTADGYTF	TGTGCCAGCAGCCAATTCACCGGGACAGCGGATGGCTACACCTTC
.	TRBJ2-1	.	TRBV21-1	CASSKASGAEEYNEQFF	TGTGCCAGCAGCAAAGCGAGTGGAGCAGAGGAATACAATGAGCAGTTCTTC
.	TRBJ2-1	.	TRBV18	CASSPLAANYNEQFF	TGTGCCAGCTCACCACTAGCGGCGAACTACAATGAGCAGTTCTTC
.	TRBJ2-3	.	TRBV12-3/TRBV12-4	CASSFLVVGEDTQYF	TGTGCCAGCAGTTTTTTGGTAGTGGGGGAGGATACGCAGTATTTT
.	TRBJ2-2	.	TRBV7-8	CASILTAVVSGELFF	TGTGCCAGCATCCTTACGGCGGTGGTGTCCGGGGAGCTGTTTTTT
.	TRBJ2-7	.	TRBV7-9	CASTGDSFYPYEQYF	TGTGCCAGCACGGGGGACAGCTTTTACCCCTACGAGCAGTACTTC
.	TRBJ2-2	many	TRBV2	CASSSGLFTGELFF	TGTGCCAGCAGCTCGGGACTTTTTACCGGGGAGCTGTTTTTT
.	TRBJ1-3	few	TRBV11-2	CASSPLSSGNTIYF	TGTGCCAGCAGCCCGTTGAGCTCTGGAAACACCATATATTTT
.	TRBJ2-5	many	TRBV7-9	CASSLSNMGEVRETQYF	TGTGCCAGCAGCTTGTCGAATATGGGGGAGGTTAGAGAGACCCAGTACTTC
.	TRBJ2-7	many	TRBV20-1	CSAIASPSLYEQYF	TGCAGCGCGATAGCGTCCCCCTCTCTTTACGAGCAGTACTTC
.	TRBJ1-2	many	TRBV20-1	CSASGGLYSDGYTF	TGCAGTGCTAGCGGCGGGTTATATTCGGATGGCTACACCTTC
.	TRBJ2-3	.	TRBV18	CASSPREGSTDTQYF	TGTGCCAGCTCACCCAGAGAAGGTAGCACAGATACGCAGTATTTT
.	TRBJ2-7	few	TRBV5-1	CASSLGQAEYF	TGCGCCAGCAGCTTGGGGCAGGCGGAGTACTTC
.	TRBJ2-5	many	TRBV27	CASSLLGAETQYF	TGTGCCAGCAGTTTATTAGGGGCAGAGACCCAGTACTTC
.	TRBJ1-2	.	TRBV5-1	CASSRDGGDGYTF	TGCGCCAGCAGCCGGGACGGGGGAGATGGCTACACCTTC
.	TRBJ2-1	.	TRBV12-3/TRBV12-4	CASSIIVNEQFF	TGTGCCAGCAGTATTATCGTCAATGAGCAGTTCTTC
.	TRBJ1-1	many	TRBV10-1	CASNENMNTEAFF	TGCGCCAGCAATGAGAACATGAACACTGAAGCTTTCTTT
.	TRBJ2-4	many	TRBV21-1	CASSGLGLAGEKNIQYF	TGTGCCAGCAGCGGGTTAGGACTAGCGGGAGAAAAAAACATTCAGTACTTC
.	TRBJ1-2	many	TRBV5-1	CASSQGGMDYGYTF	TGCGCCAGCAGCCAAGGGGGAATGGACTATGGCTACACCTTC
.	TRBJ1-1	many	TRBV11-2	CASSLHTLGYSGQYTEAFF	TGTGCCAGCAGCTTACACACCCTAGGCTATTCAGGACAGTACACTGAAGCTTTCTTT
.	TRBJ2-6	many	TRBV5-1	CASNPGPSGANVLTF	TGCGCCAGCAATCCGGGGCCCTCTGGGGCCAACGTCCTGACTTTC
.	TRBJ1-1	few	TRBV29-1	CSVRTTEAFF	TGCAGCGTTCGGACCACTGAAGCTTTCTTT
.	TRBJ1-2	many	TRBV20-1	CSASEAGYGYTF	TGCAGTGCTAGTGAGGCCGGCTATGGCTACACCTTC
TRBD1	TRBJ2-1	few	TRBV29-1	CSVERFGTGANEQFF	TGCAGCGTTGAGCGTTTCGGGACAGGGGCCAATGAGCAGTTCTTC
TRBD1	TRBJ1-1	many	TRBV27	CASSFSQGTEAFF	TGTGCCAGCAGTTTCTCACAGGGGACTGAAGCTTTCTTT
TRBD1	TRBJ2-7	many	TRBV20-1	CSPDRGQYYEQYF	TGCAGTCCGGACAGGGGACAATACTACGAGCAGTACTTC
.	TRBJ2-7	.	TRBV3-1	CASSQDFRRTYEQYF	TGTGCCAGCAGCCAAGATTTCAGGAGGACCTACGAGCAGTACTTC
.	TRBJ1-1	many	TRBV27	CASTPFRGNTEAFF	TGTGCCAGCACCCCCTTTCGGGGGAACACTGAAGCTTTCTTT
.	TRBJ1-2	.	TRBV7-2	CASSPDSYGYTF	TGTGCCAGCAGCCCGGACAGCTATGGCTACACCTTC
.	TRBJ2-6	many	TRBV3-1	CASSQDSNRANVLTF	TGTGCCAGCAGCCAAGATTCGAATAGGGCCAACGTCCTGACTTTC
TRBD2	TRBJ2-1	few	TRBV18	CASSPLRAGGPDEQFF	TGTGCCAGCTCACCGCTAAGGGCGGGAGGGCCGGATGAGCAGTTCTTC
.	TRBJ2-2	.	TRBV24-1	CATSDTHDRNTGELFF	TGTGCCACCAGTGATACTCACGACAGAAACACCGGGGAGCTGTTTTTT
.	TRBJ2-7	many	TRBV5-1	CASSLALGSSYEQYF	TGCGCCAGCAGCTTGGCCTTGGGGAGCTCCTACGAGCAGTACTTC
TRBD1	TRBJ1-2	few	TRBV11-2	CASSLPGQGNGYTF	TGTGCCAGCAGCCTCCCGGGACAGGGCAATGGCTACACCTTC
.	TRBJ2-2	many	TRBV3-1	CASSQDQRTSPGELFF	TGTGCCAGCAGCCAAGATCAACGGACGTCCCCCGGGGAGCTGTTTTTT
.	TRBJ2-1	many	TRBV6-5	CASGRGSSYNEQLF	TGTGCCAGCGGAAGGGGGAGCTCCTACAATGAGCAGCTCTTC
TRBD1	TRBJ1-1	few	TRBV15	CATSTFRGGNTEAFF	TGTGCCACCAGCACCTTCAGAGGGGGCAACACTGAAGCTTTCTTT
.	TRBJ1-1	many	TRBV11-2	CASSPSGPNTEAFF	TGTGCCAGCAGCCCGAGCGGGCCTAACACTGAAGCTTTCTTT
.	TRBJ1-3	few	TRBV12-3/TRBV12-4	CASSLAGALLGNTIYF	TGTGCCAGCAGTTTGGCCGGGGCCCTCCTGGGGAACACCATATATTTT
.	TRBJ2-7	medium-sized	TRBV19	CASSITPFGGSYEQYF	TGTGCCAGTAGTATCACCCCCTTCGGCGGTTCCTACGAGCAGTACTTC
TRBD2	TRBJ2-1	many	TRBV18	CASSPRGTSGSSYNEQFF	TGTGCCAGCTCACCCCGAGGGACTAGCGGGAGCTCCTACAATGAGCAGTTCTTC
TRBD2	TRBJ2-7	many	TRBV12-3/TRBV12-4	CASRRLARRYEQYF	TGTGCCAGCAGACGACTAGCCCGCCGTTACGAGCAGTACTTC
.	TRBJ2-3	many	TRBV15	CATSIASGTDTQYF	TGTGCCACCAGCATTGCTAGCGGCACAGATACGCAGTATTTT
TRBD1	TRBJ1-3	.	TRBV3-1	CASSQGQGWSGNTIYF	TGTGCCAGCAGCCAAGGACAGGGATGGTCTGGAAACACCATATATTTT